Following are 23 T cell receptor beta chains from one sample sequenced in a study of TIL therapy for anti-PD-1-resistant metastatic lung cancer. Sequencing used immunoSEQ v3. Here immunoSEQ multiplex PCR was the method, and the copy in TCRdb shows in-frame clones only, minus some. The repertoire includes tens of thousands of clones, around three quarters of them detected once, and around 15% sits in the top ten. Time point described: pre-treatment sample, taken before nivolumab and TIL therapy. This material consisted of blood, taken at baseline. The receptors were gathered from a man aged 65-85 years with non-small cell lung cancer.

The rearrangement joins TRBV9 to TRBJ2-1; a possible D gene is TRBD2 (6 bases). The CDR3 contains 15 residues. Trimming took off 3 bases at V and 2 bases at J, with 12 bases between the two ends. Germline CDR1 SGDLS, CDR2 YYNGEE. The CDR3 region is CASSGGGGTYNEQFF. The CDR3 region has the DNA TGTGCCAGCAGCGGGGGAGGCGGGACCTACAATGAGCAGTTCTTC. Complete variable domain (other parts from reference TRBV9 and TRBJ2-1): DSGVTQTPKHLITATGQRVTLRCSPRSGDLSVYWYQQSLDQGLQFLIQYYNGEERAKGNILERFSAQQFPDLHSELNLSSLELGDSALYFCASSGGGGTYNEQFFGPGTRLTVL.

This chain connects TRBV25-1 to TRBJ2-7; D is tentatively TRBD1 or TRBD2 (5 bases each). The germline gives CDR1 MGHDK, CDR2 SYGVNS. The CDR3 is 12 residues long. Trimming stripped 6 bases from V and 9 bases from J, with 15 bases between. CDR3: CASREIGGPQYF. CDR3 nucleotides: TGTGCCAGCAGGGAGATTGGGGGACCGCAGTACTTC.

The J gene is TRBJ2-2, the V gene TRBV27; D remains unclear. CDR3 length equals 10 residues. Germline V gene sequence: CDR1 MNHEY, CDR2 SMNVEV (reference sequence). V was clipped by 5 bases and J by 5 bases, with 0 bases between them. CDR3 nucleotide sequence: TGTGCCAGCAGTACCGGGGAGCTGTTTTTT. Protein: CASSTGELFF.

This chain uses TRBV30 with TRBJ2-3, with D possibly TRBD2 on 6 matching bases. The CDR3 runs to 13 residues. The germline gives CDR1 GTSNPN, CDR2 SVGIG (reference sequence). V gave up 1 base and J gave up 3 bases, with 8 bases separating them. CDR3 sequence: CAWSGGGTDTQYF. As DNA, the CDR3 is TGTGCCTGGAGTGGAGGAGGGACAGATACGCAGTATTTT.

The CDR3 region is CASSSRLLPDTGELFF. CDR3 coding DNA: TGTGCCAGCAGCTCTCGACTACTTCCGGACACCGGGGAGCTGTTTTTT. The V gene is TRBV7-3, the J gene TRBJ2-2; possibly TRBD2 for D (5 bases). The V gene lost 4 bases and the J gene lost 3 bases, with 15 bases spanning the gap. CDR1 and CDR2 (germline): SGHTA, FQGTGA. The CDR3 has 16 amino acids. The variable domain in full, with the rest retrieved from reference TRBV7-3 and TRBJ2-2, is GAGVSQTPSNKVTEKGKYVELRCDPISGHTALYWYRQSLGQGPEFLIYFQGTGAADDSGLPNDRFFAVRPEGSVSTLKIQRTERGDSAVYLCASSSRLLPDTGELFFGEGSRLTVL.

The V call is TRBV15, the J call TRBJ2-1; 9 bases are a match to TRBD2. Germline V gene lookup returns CDR1 LNHNV and CDR2 YYDKDF (reference sequence). This CDR3 comprises 15 residues. J gave up 6 bases and V 1 base, and 4 bases lay outside the gene matches. CDR3: CATSRGREGLNEQFF. DNA of the CDR3: TGTGCCACCAGCAGAGGGCGGGAGGGTCTCAATGAGCAGTTCTTC.

V usage is TRBV7-3 and J usage is TRBJ2-2, with D possibly being TRBD1 (5 bases). The CDR3 spans 14 residues. Per germline, CDR1 SGHTA and CDR2 FQGTGA. V was pared by 4 bases and J by 1 base, with 7 bases between. This chain's CDR3 is CASSSQGNTGELFF. The CDR3 DNA follows: TGTGCCAGCAGCTCTCAGGGGAACACCGGGGAGCTGTTTTTT. Using reference TRBV7-3 and TRBJ2-2 for the parts outside the CDR3, the full variable domain is GAGVSQTPSNKVTEKGKYVELRCDPISGHTALYWYRQSLGQGPEFLIYFQGTGAADDSGLPNDRFFAVRPEGSVSTLKIQRTERGDSAVYLCASSSQGNTGELFFGEGSRLTVL.

Written as DNA, the CDR3 is TGTGCCAGCAGTCTCGAGACAGGGAACTATGGCTACACCTTC. Translation gives CASSLETGNYGYTF. The rearrangement joins TRBV6-1 to TRBJ1-2, with 7 bases lining up with TRBD1. Germline values: CDR1 MNHNS, CDR2 SASEGT. After removal of 5 bases from V and 2 bases from J, the junction contained 5 bases not matched to a gene. The CDR3 runs 14 residues.

In its sample, this clone was seen once. The V call is TRBV6-1, the J call TRBJ2-7; 8 bases fit TRBD2. V was clipped by 6 bases and J by 4 bases; unmatched bases: 8. CDR3 length: 14 amino acids. The germline V gene encodes CDR1 MNHNS and CDR2 SASEGT. For the CDR3, the DNA is TGTGCCAGCAGCCCGAGCGGGAGATATTACGAGCAGTACTTC. Its translation is CASSPSGRYYEQYF.

The rearrangement joins TRBV5-1 to TRBJ2-1; TRBD2 agrees at 8 bases. The CDR3 contains 16 residues. Germline V CDR1 and CDR2: SGHRS, YFSETQ. Germline trimming cut 6 bases from V and 1 base from J; bases unmatched to any gene: 9. CDR3 loop: CASKETSERSYNEQFF. For the CDR3, the DNA is TGCGCCAGCAAGGAGACTAGCGAAAGATCCTACAATGAGCAGTTCTTC.

This rearrangement joins TRBV5-1 to TRBJ2-3; the D is unclear. The CDR3 has 13 residues. In germline, CDR1 is SGHRS, CDR2 YFSETQ. The ends were cut back, 1 base at V and 2 bases at J, with 5 bases in the middle. CDR3 protein: CASSLYNTDTQYF. CDR3 coding DNA: TGCGCCAGCAGCTTGTACAACACAGATACGCAGTATTTT.

The CDR3 loop reads CASSLVGGLANEQFF. DNA of the CDR3: TGTGCCAGCAGCTTAGTTGGGGGGCTAGCCAATGAGCAGTTCTTC. The J gene is TRBJ2-1, the V gene TRBV7-8; D possibly uses TRBD1 or TRBD2 (6 bases each). Looked up from germline, CDR1 is SGHVS and CDR2 is FQNEAQ. V was shortened by 1 base and J by 6 bases, with 13 bases between the two germline ends. The CDR3 sequence is 15 residues long.

The chain has TRBV7-9 and TRBJ2-1, with 15 bases identical to TRBD2. The CDR3 has 18 amino acids. Unmatched junction bases numbered 3, after V lost 0 bases and J lost 3 bases. The germline V gene has CDR1 SEHNR and CDR2 FQNEAQ (reference sequence). In nucleotides, the CDR3 is TGTGCCAGCAGCTTAGCGGGACTAGCGGGAGGTCACTACAATGAGCAGTTCTTC. Translating gives CASSLAGLAGGHYNEQFF.

The chain carries TRBV7-6 and TRBJ2-7; TRBD1 agrees at 12 bases. The CDR3 is made up of 18 amino acids. Germline loops: CDR1 SGHVS, CDR2 FNYEAQ. Trimming took 0 bases from V and 3 from J; bases not matched to a gene: 9. CDR3 in amino acids: CASSLADGTGGKRYEQYF. The CDR3 nucleotides read TGTGCCAGCAGCTTAGCCGATGGGACAGGGGGCAAACGCTACGAGCAGTACTTC.

This clone was recorded once. This chain connects TRBV29-1 to TRBJ1-1; possible D gene TRBD1, 6 bases. The germline CDR1 and CDR2 sequences are SQVTM and ANQGSEA. The CDR3 has 13 amino acids. V was clipped by 6 bases and J by 1 base, with 12 bases between them. CDR3 sequence: CSVAPGQNTEAFF. The CDR3 DNA is TGCAGCGTAGCTCCGGGACAGAACACTGAAGCTTTCTTT.

This chain links TRBV9 with TRBJ2-7, with D tentatively TRBD1 or TRBD2 (5 bases each). With 4 bases removed from V and 0 bases from J, the gap between germline ends came to 14 bases. Germline V gives CDR1 SGDLS, CDR2 YYNGEE. The CDR3 has 15 amino acids. The CDR3 nucleotides read TGTGCCAGCAGCCCCGGGACGCGGAGCTCCTACGAGCAGTACTTC. Amino acid sequence: CASSPGTRSSYEQYF.

The chain is built from TRBV4-2 and TRBJ2-2, with 12 bases fitting TRBD2. V trimming: 4 bases; J trimming: 6 bases; junction bases outside the gene matches: 3. This CDR3 contains 15 residues. From germline, CDR1 is LGHNA and CDR2 YNFKEQ. CDR3 residues: CASSLTSGSPGELFF. CDR3 sequence (DNA): TGTGCCAGCAGCCTGACTAGCGGGAGTCCCGGGGAGCTGTTTTTT.

This chain joins TRBV15 and TRBJ2-5; D is ambiguous. V lost 1 base and J 4 bases, leaving 4 bases between the germline ends. The CDR3 length is 12 residues. Germline lookup yields CDR1 LNHNV and CDR2 YYDKDF (reference sequence). The CDR3 DNA reads TGTGCCACCAGCAGAGGCCCAGAGACCCAGTACTTC. It is translated as CATSRGPETQYF.

This chain uses TRBV10-3 with TRBJ2-2, with 9 nucleotides matching TRBD2. After removal of 6 bases from V and 1 base from J, the junction contained 0 bases not matched to a gene. The CDR3 spans 14 residues. Germline CDR1 is ENHRY and CDR2 is SYGVKD. The CDR3 here is CAIRTSGNTGELFF. DNA of the CDR3: TGTGCCATCAGGACTAGCGGGAACACCGGGGAGCTGTTTTTT.

The genes are TRBV7-2 and TRBJ2-2; TRBD1 matches at 7 bases. The ends lost 2 bases at V and 3 bases at J; junction bases unmatched: 0. The CDR3 is made up of 14 amino acids. Per the germline V gene, CDR1 is SGHTA and CDR2 is FQGNSA. DNA for the CDR3: TGTGCCAGCAGCTTAACAGGGGACACCGGGGAGCTGTTTTTT. The encoded protein is CASSLTGDTGELFF.

The DNA for the CDR3 is TGTGCCAGCAGCTTAGAGCGGGTTTCCGGGGAGCTGTTTTTT. Its protein product is CASSLERVSGELFF. The chain uses TRBV7-2 and TRBJ2-2; D possibly corresponds to TRBD2 (6 bases). The CDR3 runs 14 residues. Trimming removed 1 base at V and 6 bases at J, with 9 bases between. Germline V gene data show CDR1 as SGHTA and CDR2 as FQGNSA.

The V and J genes are TRBV5-1 and TRBJ2-7; TRBD1 matches 11 bases. CDR3 length: 14 amino acids. Germline V CDR1 and CDR2: SGHRS, YFSETQ. The V gene end was trimmed by 4 bases and the J gene end by 4 bases; junction bases not matched to a gene: 4. The CDR3 coding sequence is TGCGCCAGCAGCCTAGGACAGGGGGCTTACGAGCAGTACTTC. Protein product: CASSLGQGAYEQYF.

This chain links TRBV7-8 with TRBJ2-7, with D perhaps TRBD2 (5 bases). The CDR3 contains 17 residues. The germline gives CDR1 SGHVS, CDR2 FQNEAQ. Trimming removed 4 bases from V and 0 bases from J, with 19 bases in between. The CDR3 DNA reads TGTGCCAGCAGCTCCTGGACCGCGGGTCTCTCCTCCTACGAGCAGTACTTC. It specifies CASSSWTAGLSSYEQYF.